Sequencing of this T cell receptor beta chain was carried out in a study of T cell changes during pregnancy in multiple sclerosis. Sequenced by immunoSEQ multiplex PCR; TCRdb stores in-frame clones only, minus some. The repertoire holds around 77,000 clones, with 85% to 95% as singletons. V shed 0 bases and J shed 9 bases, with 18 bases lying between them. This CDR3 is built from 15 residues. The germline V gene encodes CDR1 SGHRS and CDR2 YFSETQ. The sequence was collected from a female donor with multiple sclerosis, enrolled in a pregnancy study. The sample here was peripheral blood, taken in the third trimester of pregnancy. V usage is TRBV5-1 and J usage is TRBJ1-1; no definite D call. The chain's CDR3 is CASSLDATGRRKAFF. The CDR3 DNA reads TGCGCCAGCAGCTTGGACGCGACGGGTCGGAGGAAAGCTTTCTTT.